This note documents a single T cell receptor (beta chain) sequence. No antigen is known for it. Germline lookup yields CDR1 SGHRS and CDR2 YFSETQ. Trimming removed 4 bases from V and 3 bases from J; junction bases left unmatched: 8. CDR3 length: 16 residues. Clones were read by immunoSEQ multiplex PCR, and TCRdb kept only the in-frame ones, dropping some. This sample has around 40,000 clones; roughly 78% occur once, and the top ten carry about 4%. The record originates from a study of OX40 agonist ivuxolimab in advanced cancers. For the study at large: Treatment received earlier with anti-PD-1, anti-PD-L1 or anti-CTLA-4 agents was allowed, and over 35% had some. Of the patients, three showed partial responses, one with hepatocellular carcinoma and two with cutaneous melanoma.

The study, taken as a whole, reports: Clonal expansion from baseline to week 6 occurred in both CD4+ and CD8+ T cells.

This chain uses TRBV5-1 with TRBJ2-3, with 10 bases matching TRBD1. The TCR sequence derives from an adult with an advanced solid tumor such as melanoma, head and neck, liver or kidney cancer. The sample in question was CD4+ or CD8+ T cells sorted from blood, obtained in a trial of the OX40 agonist ivuxolimab. CDR3 region: CASSVRQGARTDTQYF. The CDR3, as DNA: TGCGCCAGCAGCGTTCGACAGGGGGCTAGGACAGATACGCAGTATTTT.